Each of the 23 T cell receptor beta chains below was sequenced from the same sample in a study of blood T cell repertoires in COVID-19. The data were produced by immunoSEQ multiplex PCR, yet TCRdb's version contains in-frame clones alone and is incomplete. This table holds more than 250,000 clones, roughly 82% found once. Sequencing input: peripheral blood. All receptors derive from a woman in her forties or fifties with acute or convalescent COVID-19.

The sample holds a few counts of this clone. Here the CDR3 reads CATSRDGGYSNQPQHF. In DNA form, the CDR3 reads TGTGCCACCAGCAGAGATGGGGGGTATAGCAATCAGCCCCAGCATTTT. The chain employs TRBV15 and TRBJ1-5; TRBD1 is a possible D gene (5 bases). CDR1 LNHNV and CDR2 YYDKDF come from the germline V gene (reference sequence). Trimming took 0 bases from V and 0 from J, leaving 9 bases between them. The CDR3 extends over 16 amino acids.

The rearrangement links TRBV2 to TRBJ1-3; D is perhaps TRBD1 (5 bases). Germline V CDR1 and CDR2: SNHLY, FYNNEI. This CDR3 has 15 amino acids. V was cut by 4 bases and J by 0 bases, with 10 bases left in between. DNA for the CDR3: TGTGCCAGCAGTGGGGACTTGAACTCTGGAAACACCATATATTTT. Protein: CASSGDLNSGNTIYF.

This sequence joins TRBV7-3 and TRBJ2-3; D gene ambiguous. CDR1 and CDR2 (germline): SGHTA, FQGTGA. Trimming left V 3 bases short and J 4 bases short, with 5 bases between. CDR3 length: 12 amino acids. CDR3 region: CASSFRADTQYF. The CDR3 DNA reads TGTGCCAGCAGCTTTCGGGCAGATACGCAGTATTTT.

J is TRBJ2-3 and V is TRBV9; 8 bases match TRBD2. J gave up 2 bases and V 0 bases, and 14 bases lay outside the gene matches. The CDR3 runs 19 residues. Germline-derived CDR1 and CDR2 are SGDLS and YYNGEE. CDR3: CASSVGNKGLAGYTDTQYF. In DNA, the CDR3 is TGTGCCAGCAGCGTAGGAAATAAAGGTCTAGCGGGTTACACAGATACGCAGTATTTT. The variable domain in full, with the rest retrieved from reference TRBV9 and TRBJ2-3, is DSGVTQTPKHLITATGQRVTLRCSPRSGDLSVYWYQQSLDQGLQFLIQYYNGEERAKGNILERFSAQQFPDLHSELNLSSLELGDSALYFCASSVGNKGLAGYTDTQYFGPGTRLTVL.

About this clone: The same CDR3 is also encoded by other DNA sequences in this sample. The chain carries TRBV11-2 and TRBJ2-7; D not certain. CDR3 length: 12 amino acids. CDR1 SGHAT and CDR2 FQNNGV come from the germline V gene. The V gene lost 1 base and the J gene lost 3 bases, with 4 bases spanning the gap. CDR3 residues: CASSLVGYEQYF. As DNA, the CDR3 is TGTGCCAGCAGCTTAGTCGGCTACGAGCAGTACTTC.

In this sample, this clone turned up once. This chain links TRBV6-5 with TRBJ1-4; D ambiguous. Trimming shortened V by 5 bases and J by 7 bases, and 14 bases separated the two germline ends. There are 14 residues in the CDR3. Germline V CDR1 and CDR2: MNHEY, SVGAGI. The CDR3 loop reads CASSPAGKGEKLFF. For the CDR3, the DNA is TGTGCCAGCAGTCCAGCCGGGAAGGGTGAAAAACTGTTTTTT.

The rearrangement uses TRBV29-1 and TRBJ2-1; D possibly corresponds to TRBD1 (6 bases). Between the trimmed V and J ends, which lost 1 base and 1 base, there was a span of 11 bases. Germline V gene sequence: CDR1 SQVTM, CDR2 ANQGSEA. There are 15 residues in the CDR3. The chain's CDR3 is CSVEGGLASYNEQFF. As DNA, the CDR3 is TGCAGCGTTGAAGGGGGGCTTGCTTCCTACAATGAGCAGTTCTTC.

The chain uses TRBV20-1 and TRBJ2-7, with 8 bases aligning to TRBD2. This CDR3 contains 11 residues. Per the germline V gene, CDR1 is DFQATT and CDR2 is SNEGSKA (reference sequence). The ends lost 2 bases at V and 12 bases at J; junction bases unmatched: 6. Here the CDR3 reads CSARISGSLYF. In nucleotides, the CDR3 is TGCAGTGCTAGAATAAGCGGGAGTCTGTACTTC.

The chain couples TRBV10-1 to TRBJ2-6; 13 bases are shared with TRBD2. V was clipped by 3 bases and J by 1 base; unmatched bases: 6. There are 19 residues in the CDR3. Germline CDR1 reads WNHNN; CDR2 reads SYGVQD (reference sequence). CDR3 DNA: TGCGCCAGCAGTGATGGGACTAGCGGGGACTTATCTGGGGCCAACGTCCTGACTTTC. The encoded protein is CASSDGTSGDLSGANVLTF.

The V call is TRBV5-1, the J call TRBJ2-1, with 13 bases lining up with TRBD2. The V and J ends lost 4 bases and 6 bases, in that order; junction bases with no gene match: 4. In germline, CDR1 is SGHRS, CDR2 YFSETQ. This CDR3 contains 15 residues. The CDR3 reads CASSPGTSGANEQFF. For the CDR3, the DNA is TGCGCCAGCAGCCCCGGGACTAGCGGGGCCAATGAGCAGTTCTTC. The whole variable domain, remainder taken from reference TRBV5-1 and TRBJ2-1, is KAGVTQTPRYLIKTRGQQVTLSCSPISGHRSVSWYQQTPGQGLQFLFEYFSETQRNKGNFPGRFSGRQFSNSRSEMNVSTLELGDSALYLCASSPGTSGANEQFFGPGTRLTVL.

This chain connects TRBV28 to TRBJ2-2; maybe TRBD1 (5 bases). This CDR3 is 16 amino acids long. V dropped 5 bases and J dropped 6 bases, with 19 bases sitting between them. In germline, CDR1 is MDHEN, CDR2 SYDVKM. The CDR3 DNA reads TGTGCCAGCAGTCTTCAGGGTTCCCAAATCTCCGGGGAGCTGTTTTTT. Translating gives CASSLQGSQISGELFF.

The chain is built from TRBV15 and TRBJ1-1, with a possible D match to TRBD1 (6 bases). V was clipped by 0 bases and J by 4 bases, with 9 bases between them. Per germline, CDR1 LNHNV and CDR2 YYDKDF (reference sequence). The CDR3 runs to 14 residues. CDR3 residues: CATSRERGSTEAFF. CDR3 nucleotides: TGTGCCACCAGCAGAGAAAGGGGGAGCACTGAAGCTTTCTTT.

The chain has TRBV27 and TRBJ1-5; 7 bases map to TRBD1. The CDR3 runs 14 residues. V dropped 2 bases and J dropped 7; count of bases not matched to a gene: 5. Germline values: CDR1 MNHEY, CDR2 SMNVEV (reference sequence). The CDR3 DNA follows: TGTGCCAGCAGTTTAGGGCAAGGGGGCCAGCCCCAGCATTTT. Its translation: CASSLGQGGQPQHF.

The chain joins TRBV7-3 to TRBJ2-5, with a possible D match to TRBD2 (6 bases). Germline V gene data show CDR1 as SGHTA and CDR2 as FQGTGA. CDR3 size: 14 residues. Trimming removed 5 bases at V and 2 bases at J, with 12 bases between. The CDR3 spells CASSTGTFQETQYF. Here the CDR3 DNA reads TGTGCCAGCAGCACGGGGACTTTTCAAGAGACCCAGTACTTC.

The chain links TRBV10-3 to TRBJ2-1, with a weak D call TRBD2 (6 bases). Deletions cut 1 base from V and 3 bases from J, with 13 bases between. The length of the CDR3 is 16 residues. The germline CDR1 and CDR2 sequences are ENHRY and SYGVKD. Written as DNA, the CDR3 is TGTGCCATCAGTGAGTTAAGAGGGAGGTTCTACAATGAGCAGTTCTTC. Its protein is CAISELRGRFYNEQFF.

The V call is TRBV19, the J call TRBJ2-7; the D gene is possibly TRBD2 (5 bases). This CDR3 has 14 amino acids. Germline lookup yields CDR1 LNHDA and CDR2 SQIVND (reference sequence). The ends were cut back, 1 base at V and 4 bases at J, with 11 bases in the middle. In nucleotides, the CDR3 is TGTGCCAGTAGTATAGCGGGAAGTGGGTACGAGCAGTACTTC. Amino acid sequence: CASSIAGSGYEQYF.

The chain is built from TRBV27 and TRBJ2-7, with unresolved D. The V gene lost 5 bases and the J gene lost 4 bases, with 12 bases spanning the gap. The CDR3 has 13 residues. From germline, CDR1 is MNHEY and CDR2 SMNVEV (reference sequence). CDR3 residues: CASSPGVGYEQYF. The CDR3 nucleotides are TGTGCCAGCAGTCCGGGTGTCGGGTACGAGCAGTACTTC.

The chain has TRBV10-3 and TRBJ1-1, with D perhaps TRBD1 (6 bases). Trimming cost V 3 bases and J 5 bases, with 13 bases left between them. The CDR3 runs to 14 residues. Germline CDR1 reads ENHRY; CDR2 reads SYGVKD. CDR3 amino acids: CAISEGGGMTEAFF. As DNA, the CDR3 is TGTGCCATCAGTGAAGGTGGGGGCATGACTGAAGCTTTCTTT.

The chain links TRBV3-1 (or the pseudogene TRBV3-2) to TRBJ2-3; 14 nucleotides align to TRBD2. The CDR3 runs to 15 residues. Germline lookup yields CDR1 LGHDT and CDR2 YNNKEL (reference sequence). V dropped 10 bases and J dropped 7; count of bases not matched to a gene: 10. The CDR3 DNA follows: TGTGCCACTACCCAGACTAGCGGGAGGGCGAATACGCAGTATTTT. It is translated as CATTQTSGRANTQYF.

For this clone: This sample includes further DNA sequences coding for the same CDR3. V gene TRBV11-2 combines with J gene TRBJ2-7; possible D gene TRBD2, 5 bases. The CDR3 length is 12 residues. Germline CDR1 and CDR2: SGHAT and FQNNGV. V lost 2 bases and J lost 3, with 5 bases in between. The CDR3 loop is CASSLRGYEQYF. CDR3 bases: TGTGCCAGCAGCTTACGGGGCTACGAGCAGTACTTC.

This sequence joins TRBV28 and TRBJ1-2, with a tentative D call TRBD1 (6 bases). The CDR3 spans 16 residues. The ends were cut back, 4 bases at V and 2 bases at J, with 17 bases in the middle. Germline assignment: CDR1 MDHEN and CDR2 SYDVKM. The CDR3 region is CASSSGAPGGNYGYTF. The CDR3 nucleotides read TGTGCCAGCAGTTCAGGGGCTCCGGGGGGGAACTATGGCTACACCTTC.

The V call is TRBV23-1, the J call TRBJ1-3; D is perhaps TRBD1 (5 bases). TRBV23-1 is designated an ORF whose function remains uncertain. The CDR3 sequence is 17 residues long. The V end lost 9 bases, the J end lost 0 bases, and 21 bases lay between the germline ends. Here the CDR3 DNA reads TGCGCCAGAAGAGCCTGGACACCCCGACACTCTGGAAACACCATATATTTT. This translates into CARRAWTPRHSGNTIYF.

The CDR3 coding sequence is TGCGCCAGCAGCCCGGGACAGGGTCTAGAAGCTTTCTTT. It specifies CASSPGQGLEAFF. The rearrangement uses TRBV5-1 and TRBJ1-1; 9 bases match TRBD1. The CDR3 length is 13 residues. With 4 bases clipped from V and 8 bases from J, the junction kept 6 bases outside the gene matches. Germline CDR1 SGHRS, CDR2 YFSETQ.